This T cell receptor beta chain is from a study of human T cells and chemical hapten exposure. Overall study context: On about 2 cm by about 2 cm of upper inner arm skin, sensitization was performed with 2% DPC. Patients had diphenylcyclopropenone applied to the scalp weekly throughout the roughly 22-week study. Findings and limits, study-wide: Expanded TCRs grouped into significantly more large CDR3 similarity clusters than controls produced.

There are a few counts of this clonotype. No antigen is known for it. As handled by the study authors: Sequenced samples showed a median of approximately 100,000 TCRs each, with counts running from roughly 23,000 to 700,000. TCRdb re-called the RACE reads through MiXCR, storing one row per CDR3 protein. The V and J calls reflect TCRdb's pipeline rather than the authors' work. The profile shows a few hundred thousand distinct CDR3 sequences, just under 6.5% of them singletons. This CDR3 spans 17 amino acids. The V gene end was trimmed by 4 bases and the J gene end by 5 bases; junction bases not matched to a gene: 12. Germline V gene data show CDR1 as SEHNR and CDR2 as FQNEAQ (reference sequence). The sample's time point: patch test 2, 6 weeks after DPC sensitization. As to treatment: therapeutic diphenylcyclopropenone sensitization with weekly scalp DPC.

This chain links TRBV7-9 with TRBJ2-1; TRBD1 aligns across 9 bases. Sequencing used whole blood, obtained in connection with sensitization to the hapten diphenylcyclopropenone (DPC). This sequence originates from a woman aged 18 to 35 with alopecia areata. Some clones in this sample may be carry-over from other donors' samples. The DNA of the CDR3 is TGTGCCAGCAGCTCACTGGGCCCGACAGGGGGAAACAATGAGCAGTTCTTC. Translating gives CASSSLGPTGGNNEQFF.